The present T cell receptor beta chain was sequenced within a study of blood T cell repertoires in COVID-19. Sequencing used immunoSEQ multiplex PCR; TCRdb keeps in-frame clones, though not all of them. The sample lists around 260,000 clones; roughly 86% were seen once. The CDR3 has 15 residues. Trimming took 0 bases from V and 0 from J, leaving 9 bases between them. From germline, CDR1 is GTSNPN and CDR2 SVGIG (reference sequence). The receptor was derived from a woman in her sixties with COVID-19, enrolled during active disease. The sequenced sample was peripheral blood. The rearrangement links TRBV30 to TRBJ2-4; the D gene is possibly TRBD2 (5 bases). The CDR3 bases are TGTGCCTGGAGTGTAGGTGCGGGAGCCAAAAACATTCAGTACTTC. Translating gives CAWSVGAGAKNIQYF.